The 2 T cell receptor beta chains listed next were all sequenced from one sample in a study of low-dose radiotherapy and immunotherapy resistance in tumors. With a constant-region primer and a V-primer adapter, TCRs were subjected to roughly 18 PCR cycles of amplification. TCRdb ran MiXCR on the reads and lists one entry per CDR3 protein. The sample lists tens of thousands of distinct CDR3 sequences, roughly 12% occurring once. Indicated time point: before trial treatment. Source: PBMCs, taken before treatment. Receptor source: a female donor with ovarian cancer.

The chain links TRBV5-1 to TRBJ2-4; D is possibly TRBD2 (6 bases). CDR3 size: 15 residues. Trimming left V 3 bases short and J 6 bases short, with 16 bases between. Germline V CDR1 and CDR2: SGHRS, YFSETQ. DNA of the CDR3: TGCGCCAGCAGCTCCGAGGGCGGGGCGACAAACATTCAGTACTTC. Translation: CASSSEGGATNIQYF.

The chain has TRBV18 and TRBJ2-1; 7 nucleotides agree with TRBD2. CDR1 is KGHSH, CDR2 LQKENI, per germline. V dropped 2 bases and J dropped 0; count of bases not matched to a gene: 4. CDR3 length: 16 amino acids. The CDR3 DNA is TGTGCCAGCTCACCAGGGACTACCTTCTCCTACAATGAGCAGTTCTTC. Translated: CASSPGTTFSYNEQFF.